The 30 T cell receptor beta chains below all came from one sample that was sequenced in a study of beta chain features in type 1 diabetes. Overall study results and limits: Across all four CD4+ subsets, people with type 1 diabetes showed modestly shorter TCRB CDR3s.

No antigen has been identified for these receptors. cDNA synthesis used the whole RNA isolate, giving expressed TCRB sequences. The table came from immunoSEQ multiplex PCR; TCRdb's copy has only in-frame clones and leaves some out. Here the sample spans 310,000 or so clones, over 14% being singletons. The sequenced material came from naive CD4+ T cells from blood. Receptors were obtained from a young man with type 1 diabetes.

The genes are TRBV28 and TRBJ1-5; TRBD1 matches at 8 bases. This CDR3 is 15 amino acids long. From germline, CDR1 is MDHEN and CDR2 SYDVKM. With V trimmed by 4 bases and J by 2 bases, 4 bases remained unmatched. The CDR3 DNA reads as TGTGCCAGCAGTTCACAGGGGGTTGGCAATCAGCCCCAGCATTTT. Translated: CASSSQGVGNQPQHF. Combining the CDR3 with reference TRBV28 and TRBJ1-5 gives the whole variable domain DVKVTQSSRYLVKRTGEKVFLECVQDMDHENMFWYRQDPGLGLRLIYFSYDVKMKEKGDIPEGYSVSREKKERFSLILESASTNQTSMYLCASSSQGVGNQPQHFGDGTRLSIL.

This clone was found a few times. The CDR3 DNA reads as TGTGCCAGCAGCGTCGTTTTGGGGGAGCTGTTTTTT. This translates into CASSVVLGELFF. The V and J genes are TRBV11-2 and TRBJ2-2; no definite D call. The CDR3 totals 12 residues. CDR1 is SGHAT and CDR2 is FQNNGV in the germline V gene. V was pared by 5 bases and J by 8 bases, with 9 bases between.

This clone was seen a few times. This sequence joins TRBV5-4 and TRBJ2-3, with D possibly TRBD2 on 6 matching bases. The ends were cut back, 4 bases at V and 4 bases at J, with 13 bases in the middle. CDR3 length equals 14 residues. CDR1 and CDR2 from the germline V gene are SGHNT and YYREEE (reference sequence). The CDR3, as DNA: TGTGCCAGCAGCACGCTAGCGTCTGCAGATACGCAGTATTTT. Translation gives CASSTLASADTQYF.

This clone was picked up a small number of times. In nucleotides, the CDR3 is TGTGCCAGCATACTAGGGCTAGCGGACAATGAGCAGTTCTTC. This sequence encodes CASILGLADNEQFF. The chain couples TRBV2 to TRBJ2-1; 7 bases align to TRBD2. The length of the CDR3 is 14 residues. Per the germline V gene, CDR1 is SNHLY and CDR2 is FYNNEI. V shed 7 bases and J 5 bases; nucleotides not matched to a gene: 8.

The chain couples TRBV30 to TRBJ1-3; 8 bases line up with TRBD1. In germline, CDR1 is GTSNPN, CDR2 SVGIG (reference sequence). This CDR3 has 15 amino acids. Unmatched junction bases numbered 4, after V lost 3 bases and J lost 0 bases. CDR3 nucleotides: TGTGCCTGGAGGTGGACAGGGAGCTCTGGAAACACCATATATTTT. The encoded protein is CAWRWTGSSGNTIYF.

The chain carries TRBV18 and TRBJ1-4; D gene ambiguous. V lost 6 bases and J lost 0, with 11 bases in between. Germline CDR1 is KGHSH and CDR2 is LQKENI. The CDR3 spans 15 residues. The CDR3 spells CASSSYVATNEKLFF. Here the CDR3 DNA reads TGTGCCAGCTCGTCTTATGTTGCAACTAATGAAAAACTGTTTTTT.

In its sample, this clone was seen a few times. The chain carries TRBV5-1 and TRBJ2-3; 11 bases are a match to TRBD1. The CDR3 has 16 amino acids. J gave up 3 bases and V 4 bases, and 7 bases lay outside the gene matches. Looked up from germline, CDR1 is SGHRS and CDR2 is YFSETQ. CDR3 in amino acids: CASSPTGTGGTDTQYF. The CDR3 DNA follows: TGCGCCAGCAGCCCTACCGGGACAGGGGGAACAGATACGCAGTATTTT.

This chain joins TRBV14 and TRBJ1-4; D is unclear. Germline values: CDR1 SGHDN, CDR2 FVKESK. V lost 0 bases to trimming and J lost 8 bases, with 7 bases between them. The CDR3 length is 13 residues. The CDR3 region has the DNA TGTGCCAGCAGCCAAGATTCTAGGGAAAAACTGTTTTTT. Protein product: CASSQDSREKLFF.

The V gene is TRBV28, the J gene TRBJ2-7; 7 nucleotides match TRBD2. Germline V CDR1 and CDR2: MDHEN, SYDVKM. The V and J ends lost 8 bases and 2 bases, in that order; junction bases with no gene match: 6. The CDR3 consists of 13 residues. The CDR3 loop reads CASGWGGTYEQYF. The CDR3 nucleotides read TGTGCCAGCGGTTGGGGGGGTACCTACGAGCAGTACTTC.

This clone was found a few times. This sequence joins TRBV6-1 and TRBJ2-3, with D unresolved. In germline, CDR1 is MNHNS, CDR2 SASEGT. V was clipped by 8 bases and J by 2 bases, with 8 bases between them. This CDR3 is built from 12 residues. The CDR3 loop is CASRRVTDTQYF. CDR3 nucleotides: TGTGCCAGCCGGAGAGTCACAGATACGCAGTATTTT.

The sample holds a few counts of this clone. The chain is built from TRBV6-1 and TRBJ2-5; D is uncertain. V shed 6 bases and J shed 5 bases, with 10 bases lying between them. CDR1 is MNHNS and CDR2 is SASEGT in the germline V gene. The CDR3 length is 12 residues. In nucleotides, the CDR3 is TGTGCCAGCAGGGCCGATCCCGAGACCCAGTACTTC. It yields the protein CASRADPETQYF.

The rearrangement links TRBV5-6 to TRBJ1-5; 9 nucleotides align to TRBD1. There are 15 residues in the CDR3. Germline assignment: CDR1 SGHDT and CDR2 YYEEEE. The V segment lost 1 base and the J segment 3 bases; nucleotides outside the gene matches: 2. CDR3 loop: CASSLTGGFNQPQHF. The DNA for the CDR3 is TGTGCCAGCAGCTTGACAGGGGGCTTCAATCAGCCCCAGCATTTT.

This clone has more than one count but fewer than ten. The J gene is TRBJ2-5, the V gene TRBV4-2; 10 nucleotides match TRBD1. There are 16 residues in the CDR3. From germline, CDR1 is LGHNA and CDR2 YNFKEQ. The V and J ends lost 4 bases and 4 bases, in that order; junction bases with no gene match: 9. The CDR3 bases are TGTGCCAGCAGCCCCAATCTGGGACAGGGGAGAGAGACCCAGTACTTC. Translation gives CASSPNLGQGRETQYF.

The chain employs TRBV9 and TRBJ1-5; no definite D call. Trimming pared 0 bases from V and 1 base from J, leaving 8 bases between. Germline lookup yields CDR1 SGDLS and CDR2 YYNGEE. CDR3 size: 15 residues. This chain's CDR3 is CASSVDAGSNQPQHF. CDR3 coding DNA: TGTGCCAGCAGCGTAGACGCGGGGAGCAATCAGCCCCAGCATTTT.

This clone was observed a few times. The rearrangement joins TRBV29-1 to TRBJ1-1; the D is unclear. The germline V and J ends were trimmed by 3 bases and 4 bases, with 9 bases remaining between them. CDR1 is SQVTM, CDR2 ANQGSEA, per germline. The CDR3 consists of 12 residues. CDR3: CSVERVGTEAFF. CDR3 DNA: TGCAGCGTTGAGAGGGTGGGCACTGAAGCTTTCTTT.

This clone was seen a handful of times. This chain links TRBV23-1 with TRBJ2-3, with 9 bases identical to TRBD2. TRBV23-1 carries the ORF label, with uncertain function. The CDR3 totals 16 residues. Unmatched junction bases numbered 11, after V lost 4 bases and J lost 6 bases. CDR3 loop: CASSRILAGAGDTQYF. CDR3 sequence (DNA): TGCGCCAGCAGTCGAATCTTAGCGGGGGCAGGCGATACGCAGTATTTT.

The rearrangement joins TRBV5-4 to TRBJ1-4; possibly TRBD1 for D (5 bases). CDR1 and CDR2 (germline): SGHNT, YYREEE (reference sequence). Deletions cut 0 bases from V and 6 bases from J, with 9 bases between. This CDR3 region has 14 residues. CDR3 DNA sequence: TGTGCCAGCAGCTTGGACAGGTGGGATGAAAAACTGTTTTTT. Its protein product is CASSLDRWDEKLFF.

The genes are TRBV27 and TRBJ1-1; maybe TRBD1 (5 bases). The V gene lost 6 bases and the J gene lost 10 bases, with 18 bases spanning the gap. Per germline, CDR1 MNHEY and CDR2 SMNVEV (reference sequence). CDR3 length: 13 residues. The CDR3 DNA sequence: TGTGCCAGCAGCCCCAGGGACTTACGTGGAGCTTTCTTT. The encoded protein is CASSPRDLRGAFF.

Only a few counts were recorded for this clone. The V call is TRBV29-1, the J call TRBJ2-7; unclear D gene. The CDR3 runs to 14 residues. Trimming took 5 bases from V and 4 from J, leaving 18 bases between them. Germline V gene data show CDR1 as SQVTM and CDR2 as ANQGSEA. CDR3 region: CSVIRSVRPYEQYF. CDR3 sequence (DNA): TGCAGCGTTATTCGCAGTGTTCGTCCGTACGAGCAGTACTTC.

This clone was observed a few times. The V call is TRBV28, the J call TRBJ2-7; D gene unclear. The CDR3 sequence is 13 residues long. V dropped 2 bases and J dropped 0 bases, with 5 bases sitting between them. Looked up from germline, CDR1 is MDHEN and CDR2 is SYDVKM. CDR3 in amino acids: CASSLGRSYEQYF. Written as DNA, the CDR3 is TGTGCCAGCAGTTTAGGCCGCTCCTACGAGCAGTACTTC.

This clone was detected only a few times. The CDR3 loop reads CSAAVPGELFF. The DNA for the CDR3 is TGCAGTGCGGCGGTTCCCGGGGAGCTGTTTTTT. The rearrangement uses TRBV20-1 and TRBJ2-2; D not resolved. CDR3 length equals 11 residues. Trimming stripped 6 bases from V and 6 bases from J, with 8 bases between. The germline gives CDR1 DFQATT, CDR2 SNEGSKA (reference sequence).

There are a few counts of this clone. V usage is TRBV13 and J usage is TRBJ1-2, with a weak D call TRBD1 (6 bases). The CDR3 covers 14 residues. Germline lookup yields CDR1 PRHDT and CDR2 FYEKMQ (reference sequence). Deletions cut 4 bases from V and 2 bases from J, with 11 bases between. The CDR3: CASSSNRVNYGYTF. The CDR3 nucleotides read TGTGCCAGCAGCTCCAACAGGGTAAACTATGGCTACACCTTC. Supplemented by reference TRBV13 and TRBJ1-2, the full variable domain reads AAGVIQSPRHLIKEKRETATLKCYPIPRHDTVYWYQQGPGQDPQFLISFYEKMQSDKGSIPDRFSAQQFSDYHSELNMSSLELGDSALYFCASSSNRVNYGYTFGSGTRLTVV.

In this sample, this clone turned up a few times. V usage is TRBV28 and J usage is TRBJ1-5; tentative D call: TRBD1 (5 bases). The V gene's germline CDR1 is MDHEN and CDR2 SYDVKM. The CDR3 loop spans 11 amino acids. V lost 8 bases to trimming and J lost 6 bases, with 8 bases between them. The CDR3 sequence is CASAGFQPQHF. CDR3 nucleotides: TGTGCCAGCGCAGGGTTTCAGCCCCAGCATTTT.

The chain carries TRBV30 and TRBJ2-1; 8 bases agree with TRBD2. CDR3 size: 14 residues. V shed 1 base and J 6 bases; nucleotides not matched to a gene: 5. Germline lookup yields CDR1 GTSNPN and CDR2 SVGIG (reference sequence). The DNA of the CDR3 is TGTGCCTGGAGTGCGGGCGGGACTAGCAATGAGCAGTTCTTC. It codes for CAWSAGGTSNEQFF. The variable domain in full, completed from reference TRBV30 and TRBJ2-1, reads SQTIHQWPATLVQPVGSPLSLECTVEGTSNPNLYWYRQAAGRGLQLLFYSVGIGQISSEVPQNLSASRPQDRQFILSSKKLLLSDSGFYLCAWSAGGTSNEQFFGPGTRLTVL.

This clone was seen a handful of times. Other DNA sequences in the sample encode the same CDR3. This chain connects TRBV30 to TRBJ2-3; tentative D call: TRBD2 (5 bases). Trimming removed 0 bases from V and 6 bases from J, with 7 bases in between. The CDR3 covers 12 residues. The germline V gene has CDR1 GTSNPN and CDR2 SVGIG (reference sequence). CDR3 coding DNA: TGTGCCTGGAGTGTAGGCGGGGATACGCAGTATTTT. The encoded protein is CAWSVGGDTQYF.

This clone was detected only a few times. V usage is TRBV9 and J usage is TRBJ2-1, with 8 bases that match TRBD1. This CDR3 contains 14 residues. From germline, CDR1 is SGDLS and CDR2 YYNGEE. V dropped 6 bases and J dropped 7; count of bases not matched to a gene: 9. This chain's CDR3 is CASNRGEIENEQFF. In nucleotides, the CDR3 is TGTGCCAGCAACAGGGGGGAGATAGAGAATGAGCAGTTCTTC. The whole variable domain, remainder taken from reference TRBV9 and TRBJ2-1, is DSGVTQTPKHLITATGQRVTLRCSPRSGDLSVYWYQQSLDQGLQFLIQYYNGEERAKGNILERFSAQQFPDLHSELNLSSLELGDSALYFCASNRGEIENEQFFGPGTRLTVL.

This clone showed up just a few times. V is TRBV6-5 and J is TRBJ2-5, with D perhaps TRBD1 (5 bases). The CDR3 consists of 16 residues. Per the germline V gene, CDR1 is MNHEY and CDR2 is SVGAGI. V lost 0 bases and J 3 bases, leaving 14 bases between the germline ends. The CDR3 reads CASSYSRGREKETQYF. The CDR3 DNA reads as TGTGCCAGCAGTTACTCCCGAGGCAGGGAAAAAGAGACCCAGTACTTC.

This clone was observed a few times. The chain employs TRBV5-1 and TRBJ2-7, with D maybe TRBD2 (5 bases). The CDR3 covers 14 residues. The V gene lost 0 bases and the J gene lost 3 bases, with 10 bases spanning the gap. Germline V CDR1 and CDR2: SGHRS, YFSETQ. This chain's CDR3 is CASSLGSAIYEQYF. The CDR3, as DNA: TGCGCCAGCAGCTTGGGTAGCGCGATCTACGAGCAGTACTTC.

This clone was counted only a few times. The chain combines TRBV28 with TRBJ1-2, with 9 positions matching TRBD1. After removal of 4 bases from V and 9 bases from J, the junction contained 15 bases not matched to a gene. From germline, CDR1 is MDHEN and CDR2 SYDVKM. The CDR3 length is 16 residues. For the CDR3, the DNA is TGTGCCAGCAGTTCTTCTTACCGGGACAGGGAGATGAGCTACACCTTC. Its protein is CASSSSYRDREMSYTF.

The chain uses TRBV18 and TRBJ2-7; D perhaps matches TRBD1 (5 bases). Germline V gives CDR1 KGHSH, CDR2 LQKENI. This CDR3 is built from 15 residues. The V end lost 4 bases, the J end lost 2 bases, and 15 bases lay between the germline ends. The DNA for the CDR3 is TGTGCCAGCTCACTAACTTTGACAGACGCCTACGAGCAGTACTTC. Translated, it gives CASSLTLTDAYEQYF.